This T cell receptor (beta chain) was sequenced for a study of CD8 T cells in Susac syndrome. Across the study: When blood was drawn, the patients with Susac syndrome were therapy-naive, on corticosteroids, or on intravenous immunoglobulin alone.

The T cells that were sequenced for TCR beta were CD8+ and CD4+ cells from blood. TEMRA cells were FACS-enriched, while CD8+ and CD4+ T cells were negatively isolated. Germline assignment: CDR1 DFQATT and CDR2 SNEGSKA (reference sequence). Trimming shortened V by 0 bases and J by 8 bases, and 13 bases separated the two germline ends. The CDR3 is 13 residues long. Reverse transcription of about 0.5 to 1 ug RNA used random hexamers. By means of immunoSEQ multiplex PCR, TCR beta CDR3 spanning 54 Vbeta and 13 Jbeta underwent amplification. TCRdb re-derived calls from the immunoSEQ multiplex PCR reads in MiXCR, one entry per CDR3 protein. This table has 150,000 to 180,000 distinct CDR3 sequences, around 95% appearing once. This clonotype was found once.

Sequenced input: CD4+ T cells from PBMCs. The J gene is TRBJ1-1, the V gene TRBV20-1, with a possible D match to TRBD1 (5 bases). The receptor comes from a human donor with Susac syndrome. CDR3 DNA sequence: TGCAGTGCTAGAGATGAGTGGGCAGGGGAAGCTTTCTTT. This gives the protein CSARDEWAGEAFF.